The 14 T cell receptor beta chains listed next were all sequenced from one sample in a study of T cells in Graves' hyperthyroidism and ophthalmopathy. The TCR beta CDR3 regions underwent amplification using RNA transcripts as the source. First-round RT-PCR with HTBI primers amplified the TCR CDR3 region. TCRdb re-derived calls from the multiplex PCR reads in MiXCR, one entry per CDR3 protein. The data contain a few hundred thousand distinct CDR3 sequences, roughly an eighth of them singletons. The specimen sequenced was blood. These receptors came from a young woman with Graves' hyperthyroidism.

At least ten counts were recorded for this clonotype. The genes are TRBV3-1 and TRBJ2-7; perhaps TRBD2 as D (6 bases). The germline V and J ends were trimmed by 4 bases and 2 bases, with 24 bases remaining between them. There are 18 residues in the CDR3. Per germline, CDR1 LGHDT and CDR2 YNNKEL (reference sequence). In DNA form, the CDR3 reads TGTGCCAGCAGCCCCTATGCAGGCAGCGCGGGGCTGACCTACGAGCAGTACTTC. Its protein is CASSPYAGSAGLTYEQYF.

This clonotype was detected a few times. This sequence joins TRBV4-3 and TRBJ2-3, with D tentatively TRBD1 (6 bases). Germline V gives CDR1 LGHNA, CDR2 YSLEER. V lost 2 bases and J 14 bases, leaving 14 bases between the germline ends. The CDR3 has 12 amino acids. CDR3 nucleotides: TGCGCCAGCAGCCAAAACACAGGGAGCAGGTATTTT. Translation gives CASSQNTGSRYF.

This chain uses TRBV19 with TRBJ2-3; possible D gene TRBD2, 6 bases. Germline CDR1 and CDR2: LNHDA and SQIVND (reference sequence). This CDR3 has 16 amino acids. Deletions cut 6 bases from V and 0 bases from J, with 16 bases between. The CDR3 is CASSTILAPSTDTQYF. Here the CDR3 DNA reads TGTGCCAGTAGCACCATACTAGCTCCTAGCACAGATACGCAGTATTTT.

This clonotype was recorded a few times. The V call is TRBV4-3, the J call TRBJ1-5; D perhaps matches TRBD1 (6 bases). CDR1 is LGHNA and CDR2 is YSLEER in the germline V gene. The CDR3 spans 17 residues. V was shortened by 0 bases and J by 6 bases, with 18 bases between the two germline ends. The CDR3 DNA reads TGCGCCAGCAGCCAAGATCTCCAGGGGCATAGCGTTCAGCCCCAGCATTTT. Translation gives CASSQDLQGHSVQPQHF.

At least ten counts were recorded for this clonotype. V is TRBV3-1 and J is TRBJ1-2, with D perhaps TRBD1 (5 bases). The germline V gene has CDR1 LGHDT and CDR2 YNNKEL (reference sequence). The CDR3 covers 14 residues. The V gene lost 3 bases and the J gene lost 8 bases, with 16 bases spanning the gap. CDR3 in DNA: TGTGCCAGCAGCCAGCTTCCGGGGGAACGCGGCTACACCTTC. Translation gives CASSQLPGERGYTF.

This clonotype has ten or more counts. This chain joins TRBV11-2 and TRBJ1-2; maybe TRBD1 (5 bases). Germline CDR1 and CDR2: SGHAT and FQNNGV. The V end lost 0 bases, the J end lost 8 bases, and 10 bases lay between the germline ends. The CDR3 is 13 residues long. CDR3 protein: CASSLDRAGGYTF. As DNA, the CDR3 is TGTGCCAGCAGCTTAGACAGGGCGGGAGGCTACACCTTC.

Note on this clonotype: Just one base apart from a much larger clone, this may be a read error. The rearrangement joins TRBV6-4 to TRBJ2-3, with D possibly TRBD2 on 6 matching bases. In germline, CDR1 is MRHNA, CDR2 SNTAGT. The CDR3 spans 15 residues. The germline V and J ends were trimmed by 0 bases and 1 base, with 8 bases remaining between them. The CDR3 sequence: CASSDSSSGTDTQYF. The CDR3 DNA sequence: TGTGCCAGCAGTGACTCATCTAGCGGCACAGATACGCAGTATTTT.

This clonotype came up many times. The V and J genes are TRBV6-1 and TRBJ1-2, with 8 bases fitting TRBD1. Germline V gene data show CDR1 as MNHNS and CDR2 as SASEGT. There are 14 residues in the CDR3. V shed 7 bases and J 2 bases; nucleotides not matched to a gene: 6. Here the CDR3 DNA reads TGTGCCAGCATGAGGACAGGGCCCAACTATGGCTACACCTTC. This gives the protein CASMRTGPNYGYTF.

The rearrangement links TRBV25-1 to TRBJ2-1; 7 nucleotides agree with TRBD1. In germline, CDR1 is MGHDK, CDR2 SYGVNS. J lost 4 bases, V lost 4 bases, and 7 bases had no gene match. The CDR3 is 15 residues long. The CDR3 nucleotides read TGTGCCAGCAGTGGACAGGGTCTGGGGTACAATGAGCAGTTCTTC. The encoded protein is CASSGQGLGYNEQFF.

The sample holds many counts of this clonotype. The chain employs TRBV5-1 and TRBJ2-5; a possible D gene is TRBD2 (6 bases). Germline CDR1 and CDR2: SGHRS and YFSETQ. The CDR3 contains 15 residues. V lost 4 bases and J lost 5, with 18 bases in between. CDR3 DNA sequence: TGCGCCAGCAGCCCGACGTTCCCGGGAGCGGAGACCCAGTACTTC. This codes for CASSPTFPGAETQYF.

There are a few counts of this clonotype. The J gene is TRBJ1-2, the V gene TRBV9; 8 bases line up with TRBD1. Germline CDR1 and CDR2: SGDLS and YYNGEE. The J segment lost 6 bases and the V segment lost 3 bases, leaving 4 bases of the junction unmatched. This CDR3 contains 13 residues. The CDR3 here is CASSATGGDGYTF. For the CDR3, the DNA is TGTGCCAGCAGCGCTACAGGGGGTGATGGCTACACCTTC.

The rearrangement uses TRBV20-1 and TRBJ2-1; no firm D call. Trimming took off 3 bases at V and 0 bases at J, with 12 bases between the two ends. This CDR3 region has 15 residues. In germline, CDR1 is DFQATT, CDR2 SNEGSKA (reference sequence). The CDR3 nucleotides are TGCAGTGCTAGTCTGCGGATAGGCTCCTACAATGAGCAGTTCTTC. Its protein is CSASLRIGSYNEQFF.

This chain links TRBV9 with TRBJ2-7; D is undetermined. The length of the CDR3 is 14 residues. Trimming removed 0 bases from V and 2 bases from J, with 9 bases in between. The germline V gene has CDR1 SGDLS and CDR2 YYNGEE. For the CDR3, the DNA is TGTGCCAGCAGCGTAGAGAGCAATCCCTACGAGCAGTACTTC. Encoded protein: CASSVESNPYEQYF.

Points on this clonotype: A much larger clonotype is one base distant, so this may be a read error. The genes are TRBV10-1 and TRBJ2-1, with 8 bases aligning to TRBD1. J was trimmed by 3 bases and V by 2 bases; bases with no gene match: 3. This CDR3 comprises 15 residues. Germline V CDR1 and CDR2: WNHNN, SYGVQD (reference sequence). CDR3: CASSEDGQGYNEQFF. DNA for the CDR3: TGCGCCAGCAGTGAGGATGGACAGGGCTACAATGAGCAGTTCTTC.